These 3 T cell receptor beta chains originate from one sample sequenced in a study of blood T cell repertoires in COVID-19. The assay was immunoSEQ multiplex PCR, and TCRdb's table has in-frame clones only and misses some. The sample holds roughly 150,000 clones, about 85% seen once. The specimen sequenced was peripheral blood. Receptor source: a woman aged 65 to 85 with acute or convalescent COVID-19.

This clone has just a few counts. The rearrangement uses TRBV30 and TRBJ1-3; no firm D call. The V end was cut by 1 base, the J end by 0 bases, with 10 bases between. The germline gives CDR1 GTSNPN, CDR2 SVGIG (reference sequence). This CDR3 region has 15 residues. This CDR3 reads CAWSATVGSGNTIYF. CDR3 sequence (DNA): TGTGCCTGGAGTGCTACAGTAGGCTCTGGAAACACCATATATTTT.

The chain uses TRBV3-1 (or the pseudogene TRBV3-2) and TRBJ2-2; TRBD1 might be the D (6 bases). This CDR3 region has 19 residues. Trimming cost V 4 bases and J 0 bases, with 21 bases left between them. Germline V gives CDR1 LGHDT, CDR2 YNNKEL (reference sequence). The DNA of the CDR3 is TGTGCCAGCAGCCTGCGGACAGCTCGCCTTTCTTCGAACACCGGGGAGCTGTTTTTT. It specifies CASSLRTARLSSNTGELFF.

The chain uses TRBV9 and TRBJ2-3, with D perhaps TRBD2 (6 bases). The CDR3 runs to 14 residues. Trimming removed 0 bases from V and 4 bases from J, with 9 bases in between. Germline V CDR1 and CDR2: SGDLS, YYNGEE. The CDR3 sequence is CASSVVPSADTQYF. The CDR3 DNA follows: TGTGCCAGCAGCGTAGTCCCTAGCGCAGATACGCAGTATTTT.